The present TCR beta chain was sequenced within a study of cytomegalovirus exposure and HLA in healthy donors (dated by TCRdb to about 2017). Looking at the study overall: An earlier analysis of approximately 550 of the donors reported 250 to 350 Gb of sequence data and 117 million unique TCR beta sequences from around 200 million T cells. An early release that covered about 600 HLA-typed donors contained approximately 320 gigabases of sequencing data and about 84 million unique TCR sequences. Of the roughly 430 genotyped donors, 81% fell in the genetic ancestry cluster associated with self-reported Caucasian donors. The aim of the study was to test whether cataloging public T cell receptors could identify signatures of past pathogen exposure. The T cell repertoires of under 750 subjects were profiled by immunosequencing and related to cytomegalovirus serostatus. In addition to the first cohort of approximately 670 subjects, a separate validation cohort of 130 or so different subjects was used. To predict cytomegalovirus infection status, the study combined high-throughput TCR immunosequencing, statistical association of individual TCRs with disease status, and machine learning. A later analysis re-analyzed previously published TCR beta repertoires from 666 donors and added high-resolution HLA genotyping to study TCR occurrence patterns. The later analysis used no new phenotypic data to find candidate immune exposures, relying instead on TCR beta sequences and their occurrence across donors. In an earlier analysis of 587 of the donors, high-throughput TCR beta sequencing was used to judge whether each TCR beta V gene segment behaved as functional or pseudogenic. Donor age, sex, ethnicity and CMV serostatus were collected together with the repertoire data. In a later genetic analysis, genome-wide SNP genotypes for about three fifths of the 666 donors were used, and that subset was treated as a discovery cohort. All discovery cohort repertoires had been generated using a single sequencing platform. Class I and class II HLA loci were covered by the typing at four-digit resolution. Typing coverage differed by locus: A, B, C, DRB1 and DQB1 were typed in roughly 629-640 donors, DQA1 in roughly 500, DPA1 in over 600, and DPB1 in roughly 450. Because of strong linkage in the cohort, four or five DR-DQ haplotypes were treated as single units for association and clustering. Among a few hundred genotyped donors of the cohort, an average of roughly 240,000 unique TCR beta nucleotide sequences were sequenced per donor, roughly 20% of them non-productive.

Preparation of the library involved the immunoSEQ multiplex PCR assay. A mixture of 60 forward primers for TCR Vbeta segments and 13 reverse primers for TCR Jbeta segments was used in the multiplex PCR. A multiplex PCR assay on genomic DNA amplified the CDR3 region of rearranged TCR beta genes. On the Illumina HiSeq System, the amplified TCR beta libraries were sequenced as 87-base-pair reads. Under the source paper's analysis protocol: In a later analysis, tens of millions of unique TCR beta chains were counted across the approximately 640 repertoires, and roughly 10 million of these chains were shared by at least two donors. Raw reads were error-corrected and collapsed into unique sequences by a nearest-neighbor algorithm in which closely related sequences were merged to remove PCR and sequencing errors. To assign V, D and J gene segments, CDR3 sequences were aligned to IMGT reference sequences. For a sequence to be retained, a match of at least six nucleotides to both a V gene segment and a J gene segment was required. A rearrangement was called productive if the CDR3 had no stop codons and remained in frame with V and J, and every other rearrangement was called non-productive. CDR3 was defined according to IMGT convention as the region running from the second conserved V-encoded cysteine to the conserved J-encoded phenylalanine. The earlier analysis of 550 to 650 of the donors excluded any sequence lacking an unambiguous match to a single V gene segment. In an earlier analysis of almost 600 of the donors, a V segment was called functional when productive rearrangements were above 56.7%, and segregating when the standard deviation between donors exceeded 5%. A statistical classification framework was built for diagnosing cytomegalovirus status from the catalog of TCR beta chain sequences. In a later analysis, V and J genes were assigned by comparing TCR nucleotide sequences against IMGT/GENE-DB human TR gene sequences. Using the TCRdist pipeline, a later analysis assigned CDR3 sequences along with most-parsimonious VDJ recombination scenarios. In a later analysis, each TCR beta chain was defined by its CDR3 amino acid sequence together with its V-gene family, and reads lacking a unique V-gene family were excluded. As a way to deal with suspected cross-contamination and a sequencing artifact, a later analysis dropped roughly 600 nucleotide sequences that were highly shared and had low generation probability. A later analysis calculated a clonal expansion index for each public chain from normalized within-repertoire ranks of inferred template counts. Generation probabilities in a later analysis came from a VDJ recombination model fitted to out-of-frame rearrangements, and those results were checked against IGoR. In a later analysis, hypergeometric tests were used to score TCR-TCR, TCR-HLA and TCR-CMV co-occurrence, with a repertoire-size bias correction applied to TCR pairs. To estimate false discovery rates, a later analysis permuted the HLA or CMV assignments 20 times. In a later analysis, co-occurring TCRs were grouped with DBSCAN, and TCRdist sequence similarity was added when clustering was performed within HLA-allele-positive subsets. Repertoires with fewer than 30,000 or more than 120,000 public chains, plus five repertoires with anomalous nucleotide sharing, were excluded from co-occurrence clustering. TCRdb provides this immuneACCESS table in a form limited to in-frame rearrangements. Some clones are lacking; in checked studies, under half of them reflect an unresolved V gene, and why the rest are absent is not known. The DNA was the basis for D and trimming; V, J and clone size are from that table. This sample's table carries under 200,000 clones. Approximately 0.8% of the sample rests with the top ten.

The full study reports these points: A further reported finding was that TCR beta sequences accurately predicted the HLA-A and HLA-B alleles for most subjects in the first cohort. Because counts were too low, 15 to 20 rarely observed V segments, including chromosome 9 orphons, were left out of the earlier analysis of roughly 600 of the donors. Linkage disequilibrium might explain the correlated functional status among segregating V segments, but an unknown experimental factor could not be ruled out. Compared with equally common non-associated chains, HLA-associated TCR beta chains in a later analysis were more clonally expanded and had lower generation probabilities. A later analysis associated 16,951 TCR beta sequences with specific HLA alleles at a false discovery rate of 0.05. CMV serostatus was the only immune exposure information available for the cohort. A cluster of highly shared sequence variants was judged likely to be a technical artifact of the sequencing pipeline. A few of the identified cytomegalovirus-associated TCR beta chains were confirmed in vitro to be specific for cytomegalovirus antigens. A later analysis found that most CMV-associated TCR beta chains appeared HLA-restricted, with HLA associations seemingly driven largely by CMV exposure. Only TCR beta chains were sequenced in this cohort, and the absence of alpha or paired-chain data limited detectable features. Broadly in line with IMGT annotations, most TCR beta V segments showed up in productive rearrangements about 87% or about 30% of the time in an earlier analysis of 587 of the donors. Several of the top co-occurrence clusters appeared to be linked to parvovirus B19, influenza, CMV and Epstein-Barr virus, according to a later analysis. Sequencing depth was assumed to be roughly uniform across donors in the presence/absence analyses, though that assumption may not hold. When HLA alleles, especially DR and DQ, strongly co-occurred, attributing TCR associations to individual alleles was difficult. Most TCR sequences were observed very rarely across donors, whereas some public TCRs were present in many individuals. The authors suggested that the approach could potentially be extended to other disease states and immunological phenotypes. In the study, roughly 160 TCR beta chains were listed as associated with cytomegalovirus. Because HLA typing was missing for some donors at each locus, association tests included only the typed subset. In a later analysis, the rate of TCR association differed among HLA loci, with DRB1 alleles having the most associated TCRs and HLA-C alleles having the fewest. Cytomegalovirus status was reported to be diagnosed by the classifier with high specificity and sensitivity in both the original and validation cohorts. A later genetic analysis reported fewer N-insertions in productive TCRs among donors in an Asian-associated ancestry cluster than the roughly 700-donor mean. V-gene and J-gene trimming of TCR beta chains was associated with a missense DCLRE1C variant in a later genetic analysis, and the association was replicated in an independent cohort.

Details on this clone: This clone's antigen is unknown.

The cohort was made up of hundreds of healthy bone marrow donors. All cohort members were sampled while nominally healthy, although unrecorded immune exposures were likely present. The donor was CMV seropositive and was included in the group of approximately 300 seropositive cohort members. Every donor gave a peripheral blood sample, and the peripheral blood mononuclear cells from that sample were used for TCR beta sequencing. Genomic DNA was extracted from the blood cell samples with the Qiagen DNeasy Blood Extraction Kit. The TCR was taken from a woman between 18 and 30 years old in good health and CMV-seropositive. The sequencing input was PBMCs.

The base sequence is TGTGCCAGCAGCTCTGACAGCGAAGAGACCCAGTACTTC. Translated, this is CASSSDSEETQYF. The rearranged segments are TRBV5-8 and TRBJ2-5, with a weak D call of TRBD1 (5 bases match). Based on the germline V gene, the CDR1 and CDR2 sequences are SGHTS and YDEGEE. V drops 3 bases and J drops 3 bases, leaving 9 bases in between. CDR3 length: 13 amino acids, cysteine to phenylalanine. Only CDR3 DNA is held: 39 bases, read in frame from base 1.